This is a list of T cell receptor beta chains from one sample in a study of blood T cells in healthy people across ages. TCRdb recomputed calls from the 5' RACE reads with MiXCR, one row per CDR3 protein. The table shows some 800,000 distinct CDR3 sequences, with 44% occurring only once. The sample consisted of blood. The origin of the receptors is a man aged 55 to 70 in good health. The CDR3 runs from the conserved cysteine through the conserved F or W. Each record gives: J gene, V gene, CDR3 length, clone size, D gene, CDR3 protein, CDR3 DNA. A D gene is named only where the DNA matches it firmly. Clone size is shown for a subset of rows, as once, few, many or a class of expanded clone.

TRBJ1-2 TRBV6-5 13 few - CASSLGLFYGYTF TGTGCCAGCAGTCTGGGACTCTTCTATGGCTACACCTTC
TRBJ2-5 TRBV3-1 13 - - CASGLLVQETQYF TGTGCCAGCGGACTCTTGGTTCAAGAGACCCAGTACTTC
TRBJ1-2 TRBV28 13 - - CASSPTKNYGYTF TGTGCCAGCAGTCCGACCAAAAACTATGGCTACACCTTC
TRBJ1-5 TRBV6-2/TRBV6-3 14 few - CASSYSGSNQPQHF TGTGCCAGCAGTTACAGCGGTAGCAATCAGCCCCAGCATTTT
TRBJ2-7 TRBV20-1 11 - - CSVYGYNEQYF TGCAGTGTGTACGGATACAATGAGCAGTACTTC
TRBJ2-5 TRBV5-5 13 - - CASSGEPQKTQYF TGTGCCAGCAGTGGGGAACCTCAGAAGACCCAGTACTTC
TRBJ2-7 TRBV12-3/TRBV12-4 15 - TRBD1 CASSLGIGGLYEQYF TGTGCCAGCAGTTTAGGGATAGGGGGCTTGTACGAGCAGTACTTC
TRBJ1-2 TRBV10-2 12 few - CASRMRTGGYTF TGCGCCAGCAGGATGCGTACGGGGGGCTACACCTTC
TRBJ2-3 TRBV10-3 13 - TRBD2 CAIRLAGADTQYF TGTGCCATCAGGCTAGCGGGGGCAGATACGCAGTATTTT
TRBJ1-6 TRBV25-1 15 - TRBD1 CASSVSDRGNSPLHF TGTGCCAGCAGTGTTTCCGACAGGGGGAATTCACCCCTCCACTTT
TRBJ2-7 TRBV18 12 few - CASAPKENEQYF TGTGCCAGCGCACCTAAGGAAAACGAGCAGTACTTC
TRBJ2-3 TRBV29-1 16 once - CSVEDESSAGTDTQYF TGCAGCGTTGAAGATGAGTCCTCGGCGGGGACAGATACGCAGTATTTT
TRBJ2-5 TRBV20-1 15 few TRBD1 CSAPWTGGLQETQYF TGCAGTGCTCCTTGGACAGGGGGCCTCCAAGAGACCCAGTACTTC
TRBJ2-3 TRBV20-1 14 many TRBD2 CSASGGLVTDTQYF TGCAGTGCTTCGGGGGGGCTTGTCACAGATACGCAGTATTTT
TRBJ1-4 TRBV15 16 - TRBD1 CATSAQTGRDYEKLFF TGTGCCACCAGCGCACAGACAGGGAGGGATTACGAAAAACTGTTTTTT
TRBJ2-7 TRBV2 11 few - CASRSRDQQYF TGTGCCAGCAGATCCCGGGACCAGCAGTACTTC
TRBJ2-7 TRBV11-2 15 - - CASSLEIGQGYEQYF TGTGCCAGCAGCTTAGAAATCGGGCAGGGGTACGAGCAGTACTTC
TRBJ2-3 TRBV7-8 15 few TRBD2 CASSPASGGADTQYF TGTGCCAGCAGCCCTGCTAGCGGGGGGGCGGATACGCAGTATTTT
TRBJ1-6 TRBV4-1 15 few - CASSQTSSYNSPLHF TGCGCCAGCAGCCAAACGAGCTCCTATAATTCACCCCTCCACTTT
TRBJ1-5 TRBV3-1 16 - TRBD1 CASSQETGGLVQSQHF TGTGCCAGCAGCCAGGAGACAGGGGGCTTAGTTCAGTCCCAGCATTTT
TRBJ2-7 TRBV20-1 13 few - CSASRPEGYEQYF TGCAGTGCTAGTAGGCCTGAGGGATACGAGCAGTACTTC
TRBJ2-3 TRBV5-1 16 few TRBD1 CASSRRTGSRTDTQYF TGCGCCAGCAGCCGACGGACAGGGTCCCGCACAGATACGCAGTATTTT
TRBJ2-7 TRBV30 14 - - CAWSVGGLPNEQYF TGTGCCTGGAGCGTGGGGGGGCTCCCCAACGAGCAGTACTTC
TRBJ2-5 TRBV20-1 13 few TRBD1 CSARTGGPETQYF TGCAGTGCCCGGACAGGGGGGCCAGAGACCCAGTACTTC
TRBJ2-3 TRBV12-3/TRBV12-4 16 - - CASSRSLAMTGGTQYF TGTGCCAGCAGTCGATCCTTGGCCATGACGGGCGGAACGCAGTATTTT
TRBJ2-1 TRBV7-2 18 - TRBD2 CASSFQTAGRGGRNEQFF TGTGCCAGCAGCTTCCAAACCGCTGGGCGGGGGGGCAGGAATGAGCAGTTCTTC
TRBJ1-5 TRBV7-9 13 few - CASSLQRDQPQHF TGTGCCAGCAGCTTACAGAGAGATCAGCCCCAGCATTTT
TRBJ2-3 TRBV7-2 17 few TRBD2 CASSLDGPAGSTDTQYF TGTGCCAGCAGCTTAGATGGGCCAGCGGGGAGCACAGATACGCAGTATTTT
TRBJ1-1 TRBV12-3/TRBV12-4 12 - - CASRRGYTEAFF TGTGCCAGCCGCAGGGGATACACTGAAGCTTTCTTT
TRBJ2-3 TRBV5-6 15 - TRBD1 CASSKDRGSTDTQYF TGTGCCAGCAGCAAAGACAGGGGTAGCACAGATACGCAGTATTTT
TRBJ2-5 TRBV6-2/TRBV6-3 12 - - CASSYSIETQYF TGTGCCAGCAGTTACTCGATTGAGACCCAGTACTTC
TRBJ2-6 TRBV6-2/TRBV6-3 18 once - CASSYFPIESSGANVLTF TGTGCCAGCAGTTACTTTCCGATCGAAAGCTCTGGGGCCAACGTCCTGACTTTC
TRBJ2-6 TRBV27 16 - TRBD1 CASSSTKGAGANVLTF TGTGCCAGCAGTTCCACGAAGGGGGCGGGGGCCAACGTCCTGACTTTC
TRBJ2-1 TRBV6-5 15 - TRBD1 CASTPLWDRGNEQFF TGTGCCAGCACCCCCCTATGGGACAGGGGTAATGAGCAGTTCTTC
TRBJ2-1 TRBV2 13 few - CASSENLYNEQFF TGTGCCAGCAGTGAAAATTTGTACAATGAGCAGTTCTTC
TRBJ2-1 TRBV20-1 16 few TRBD2 CSARDPLRTSGVEQFF TGCAGTGCTAGAGATCCGCTAAGGACTAGCGGGGTTGAGCAGTTCTTC
TRBJ2-6 TRBV4-1 16 few - CASSQDSDSGANVLTF TGCGCCAGCAGCCAAGATTCAGACTCTGGGGCCAACGTCCTGACTTTC
TRBJ2-1 TRBV20-1 16 few TRBD2 CSARDLASGPNNEQFF TGCAGTGCTAGAGATCTGGCTAGCGGGCCTAACAATGAGCAGTTCTTC
TRBJ2-1 TRBV5-6 17 - - CASSSGFQDTSYNEQFF TGTGCCAGCAGCTCCGGATTTCAGGACACCTCTTACAATGAGCAGTTCTTC
TRBJ2-7 TRBV5-1 16 - TRBD1 CASSLAGTGGSVEQYF TGCGCCAGCAGCTTGGCCGGGACAGGGGGCTCGGTCGAGCAGTACTTC
TRBJ1-6 TRBV20-1 14 - - CSATAGQPDSPLHF TGCAGTGCGACCGCTGGACAGCCCGATTCACCCCTCCACTTT
TRBJ1-6 TRBV2 16 - - CASSEANTLESSPLHF TGTGCCAGCAGTGAAGCGAACACCCTAGAGAGTTCACCCCTCCACTTT
TRBJ2-5 TRBV3-1 14 - - CASSQEAGAETQYF TGTGCCAGCAGCCAAGAAGCCGGGGCGGAGACCCAGTACTTC
TRBJ2-5 TRBV20-1 12 - - CSARQGLETQYF TGCAGTGCTAGACAGGGTTTAGAGACCCAGTACTTC
TRBJ1-2 TRBV10-3 11 many - CAISESGGYTF TGTGCCATCAGTGAGAGTGGGGGCTACACCTTC
TRBJ2-4 TRBV7-2 14 many - CASSEEGAKNIQYF TGTGCCAGCAGTGAAGAGGGAGCCAAAAACATTCAGTACTTC
TRBJ2-5 TRBV12-3/TRBV12-4 11 many - CASSPEETQYF TGTGCCAGCAGTCCAGAGGAGACCCAGTACTTC
TRBJ1-6 TRBV7-2 15 few TRBD1 CASRQGAGYNSPLHF TGTGCGAGCAGGCAGGGGGCCGGCTATAATTCACCCCTCCACTTT
TRBJ1-1 TRBV7-2 14 - - CASSLFQLNTEAFF TGTGCCAGCAGCTTATTCCAGCTGAACACTGAAGCTTTCTTT
TRBJ2-7 TRBV20-1 13 once - CSVRPGSPSEQYF TGCAGTGTCCGACCGGGATCCCCGAGCGAGCAGTACTTC
TRBJ2-1 TRBV7-2 13 few - CASSRRVSTGQFF TGTGCCAGCAGCCGGAGGGTTTCGACAGGGCAGTTCTTC
TRBJ1-2 TRBV6-6 16 - TRBD1 CASMSIDRAAVYGYTF TGTGCCAGCATGTCGATCGACAGGGCCGCGGTCTATGGTTACACCTTC
TRBJ2-3 TRBV25-1 18 few TRBD1 CASSEEPRTDRGTDTQYF TGTGCCAGCAGTGAGGAACCCCGAACGGACAGGGGTACAGATACGCAGTATTTT
TRBJ2-2 TRBV14 16 few - CASSRNIPTNTGELFF TGTGCCAGCAGCCGGAACATCCCTACGAACACCGGGGAGCTGTTTTTT
TRBJ1-6 TRBV20-1 18 - TRBD1 CSARDSTGGLAYNSPIHF TGCAGTGCTAGAGATTCGACAGGGGGGCTAGCCTATAATTCACCCATCCACTTT
TRBJ1-2 TRBV29-1 13 - - CSVEAAVDYGYTF TGCAGCGTTGAAGCCGCGGTGGACTATGGCTACACCTTC
TRBJ2-5 TRBV25-1 13 few - CASTQGLGETQYF TGTGCCAGCACCCAGGGATTGGGAGAGACCCAGTACTTC
TRBJ1-1 TRBV29-1 13 few - CSVEGQPVIEAFF TGCAGCGTAGAAGGACAGCCCGTTATTGAAGCTTTCTTT
TRBJ1-2 TRBV4-3 15 - - CASSQDPRRNYGYTF TGCGCCAGCAGCCAAGATCCGCGACGGAACTATGGCTACACCTTT